This T cell receptor beta chain was sequenced during a study of T cell changes during pregnancy in multiple sclerosis. Germline loops: CDR1 GTSNPN, CDR2 SVGIG (reference sequence). V was shortened by 4 bases and J by 3 bases, with 13 bases between the two germline ends. CDR3 length equals 13 residues. Method: immunoSEQ multiplex PCR; TCRdb's copy keeps in-frame clones and lacks some. The sample has about 63,000 clones; approximately 94% are singletons. This sequence originates from a female donor with multiple sclerosis, enrolled in a pregnancy study. The starting material was CD8+ T cells from peripheral blood mononuclear cells, obtained in the second trimester of pregnancy. V and J are TRBV30 and TRBJ2-7; D is unclear. The CDR3 DNA follows: TGTGCCTGGAACCACCGGGTCCACTACGAGCAGTACTTC. Its translation is CAWNHRVHYEQYF.